One sample yielded the 2 T cell receptor beta chains listed below, sequenced in a study of blood T cell repertoires in COVID-19. Libraries were prepared by immunoSEQ multiplex PCR; TCRdb keeps only in-frame clonotypes and omits some of them. The top ten clones hold over 1.5% of a sample with hundreds of thousands of clones, about 85% of them seen once. The material sequenced was PBMCs or T cells enriched from blood (not recorded which). The receptors come from a woman aged 25 to 39 who had been exposed to COVID-19.

This chain links TRBV6-2 or TRBV6-3 with TRBJ2-7; 10 bases match TRBD1. Germline assignment: CDR1 MNHEY and CDR2 SVGEGT. The CDR3 runs to 17 residues. The V and J ends lost 2 bases and 3 bases, in that order; junction bases with no gene match: 10. Written as DNA, the CDR3 is TGTGCCAGCAGTTACCCTAGCGTTGGGGACAGGGGCTACGAGCAGTACTTC. It yields the protein CASSYPSVGDRGYEQYF.

This clone was recorded only once. The genes are TRBV7-9 and TRBJ1-1, with 7 bases fitting TRBD1. The V gene end was trimmed by 5 bases and the J gene end by 1 base; junction bases not matched to a gene: 4. CDR3 length equals 14 residues. Per the germline V gene, CDR1 is SEHNR and CDR2 is FQNEAQ (reference sequence). CDR3 region: CASSLGQTNTEAFF. The DNA for the CDR3 is TGTGCCAGCAGCCTGGGACAGACGAACACTGAAGCTTTCTTT.